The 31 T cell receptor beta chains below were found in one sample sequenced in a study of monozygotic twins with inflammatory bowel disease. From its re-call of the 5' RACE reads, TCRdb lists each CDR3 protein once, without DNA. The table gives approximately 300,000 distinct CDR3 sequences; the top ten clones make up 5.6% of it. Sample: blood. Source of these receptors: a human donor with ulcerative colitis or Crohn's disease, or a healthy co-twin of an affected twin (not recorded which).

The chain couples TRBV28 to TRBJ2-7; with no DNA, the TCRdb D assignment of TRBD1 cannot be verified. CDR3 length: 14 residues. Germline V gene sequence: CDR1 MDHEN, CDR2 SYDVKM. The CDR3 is CASGLRGQIYEQYF.

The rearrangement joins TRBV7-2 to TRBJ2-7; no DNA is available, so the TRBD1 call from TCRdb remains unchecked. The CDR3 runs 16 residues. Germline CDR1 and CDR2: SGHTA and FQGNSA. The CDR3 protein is CASSLALVGGAYEQYF.

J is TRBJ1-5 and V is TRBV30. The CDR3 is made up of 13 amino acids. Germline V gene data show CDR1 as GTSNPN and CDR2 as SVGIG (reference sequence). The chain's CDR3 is CAWSGQGNQPQHF.

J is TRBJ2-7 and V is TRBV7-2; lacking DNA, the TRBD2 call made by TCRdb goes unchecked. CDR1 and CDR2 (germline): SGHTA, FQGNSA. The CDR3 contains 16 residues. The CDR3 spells CASSLVGSGGPYEQYF.

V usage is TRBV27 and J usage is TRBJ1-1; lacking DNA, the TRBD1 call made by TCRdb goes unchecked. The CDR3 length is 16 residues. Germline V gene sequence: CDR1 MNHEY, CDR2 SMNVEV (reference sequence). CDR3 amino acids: CASRVGQGRMYTEAFF.

CDR3 sequence: CASSYLGGPVSYEQYF. V usage is TRBV6-2 or TRBV6-3 and J usage is TRBJ2-7; the D call from TCRdb, TRBD1, cannot be confirmed without DNA. The CDR3 is 16 residues long. Germline values: CDR1 MNHEY, CDR2 SVGEGT.

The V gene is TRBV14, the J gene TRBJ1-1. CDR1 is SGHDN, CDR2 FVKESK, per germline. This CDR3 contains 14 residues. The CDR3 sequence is CAIGSLDRNTEAFF.

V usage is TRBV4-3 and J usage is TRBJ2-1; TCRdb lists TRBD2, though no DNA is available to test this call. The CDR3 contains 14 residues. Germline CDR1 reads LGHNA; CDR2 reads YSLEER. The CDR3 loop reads CASSHRGGESEQFF.

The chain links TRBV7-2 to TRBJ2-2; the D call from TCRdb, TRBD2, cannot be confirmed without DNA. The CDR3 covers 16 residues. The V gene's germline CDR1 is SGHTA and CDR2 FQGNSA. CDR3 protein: CASSRSGEVRTGELFF.

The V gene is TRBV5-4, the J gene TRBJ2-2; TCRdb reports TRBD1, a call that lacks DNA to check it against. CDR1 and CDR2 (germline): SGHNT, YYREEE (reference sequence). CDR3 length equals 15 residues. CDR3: CASSPGHRVTGELFF.

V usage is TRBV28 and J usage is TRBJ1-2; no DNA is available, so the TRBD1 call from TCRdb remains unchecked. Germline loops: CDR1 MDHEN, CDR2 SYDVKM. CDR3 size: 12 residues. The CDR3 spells CASSSPFNGYTF.

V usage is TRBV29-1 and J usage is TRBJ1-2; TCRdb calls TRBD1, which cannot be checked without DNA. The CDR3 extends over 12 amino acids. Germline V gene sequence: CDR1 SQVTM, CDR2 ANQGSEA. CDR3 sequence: CSVETGDYGYTF.

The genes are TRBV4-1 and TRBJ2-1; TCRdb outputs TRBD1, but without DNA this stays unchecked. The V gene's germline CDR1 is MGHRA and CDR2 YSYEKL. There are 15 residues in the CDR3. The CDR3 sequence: CASGLLRDIYNEQFF.

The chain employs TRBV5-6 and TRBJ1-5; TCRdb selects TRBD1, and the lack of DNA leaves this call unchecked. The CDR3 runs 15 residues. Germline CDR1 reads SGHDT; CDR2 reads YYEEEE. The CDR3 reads CASSISGTGNQPQHF.

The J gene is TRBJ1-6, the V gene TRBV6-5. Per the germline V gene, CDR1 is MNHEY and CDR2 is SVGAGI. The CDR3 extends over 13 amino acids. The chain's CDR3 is CASSYGPNSPLHF.

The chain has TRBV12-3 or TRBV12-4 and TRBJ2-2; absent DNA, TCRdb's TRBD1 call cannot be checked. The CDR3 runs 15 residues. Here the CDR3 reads CASTPTGGAGGELFF.

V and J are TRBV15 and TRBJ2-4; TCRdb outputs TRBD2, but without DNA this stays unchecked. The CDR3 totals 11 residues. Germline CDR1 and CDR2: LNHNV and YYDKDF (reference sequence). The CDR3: CAVGRSNMQYF.

CDR3 residues: CASSNRDRDWYEQFF. This rearrangement joins TRBV7-9 to TRBJ2-1; the D gene TCRdb calls, TRBD1, cannot be checked with no DNA. The CDR3 loop spans 15 amino acids. CDR1 SEHNR and CDR2 FQNEAQ come from the germline V gene (reference sequence).

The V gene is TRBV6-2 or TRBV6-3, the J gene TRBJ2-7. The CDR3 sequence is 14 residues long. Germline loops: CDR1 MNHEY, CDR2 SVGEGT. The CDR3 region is CASSSGGGTYEQYF.

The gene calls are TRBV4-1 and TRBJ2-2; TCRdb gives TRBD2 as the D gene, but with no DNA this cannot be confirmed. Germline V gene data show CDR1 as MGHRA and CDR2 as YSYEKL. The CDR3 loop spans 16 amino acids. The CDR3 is CASSHEGTLNTGELFF.

The CDR3 here is CSVEAGAYEQYF. The chain uses TRBV29-1 and TRBJ2-7; with no DNA, the TCRdb D assignment of TRBD1 cannot be verified. The CDR3 is made up of 12 amino acids. The germline CDR1 and CDR2 sequences are SQVTM and ANQGSEA.

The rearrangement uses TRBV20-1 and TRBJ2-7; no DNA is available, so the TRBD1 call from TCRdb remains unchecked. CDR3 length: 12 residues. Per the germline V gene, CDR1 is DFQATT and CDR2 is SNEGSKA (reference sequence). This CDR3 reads CSGGTVAYEQYF.

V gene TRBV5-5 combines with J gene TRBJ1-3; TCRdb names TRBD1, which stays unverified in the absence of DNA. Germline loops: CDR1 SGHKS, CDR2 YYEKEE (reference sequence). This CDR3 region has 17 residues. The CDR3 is CASSFSPPGAAGNTIYF.

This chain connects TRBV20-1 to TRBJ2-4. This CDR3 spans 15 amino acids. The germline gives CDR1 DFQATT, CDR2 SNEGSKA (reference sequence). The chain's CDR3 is CSARGRDGPKNIQYF.

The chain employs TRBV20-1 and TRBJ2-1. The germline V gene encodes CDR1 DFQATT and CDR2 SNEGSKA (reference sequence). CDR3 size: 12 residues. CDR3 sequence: CSERTTYNEQFF.

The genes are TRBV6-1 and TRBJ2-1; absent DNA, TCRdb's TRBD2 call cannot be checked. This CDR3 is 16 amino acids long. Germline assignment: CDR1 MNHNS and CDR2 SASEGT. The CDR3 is CASSRPLEAVNNEQFF.

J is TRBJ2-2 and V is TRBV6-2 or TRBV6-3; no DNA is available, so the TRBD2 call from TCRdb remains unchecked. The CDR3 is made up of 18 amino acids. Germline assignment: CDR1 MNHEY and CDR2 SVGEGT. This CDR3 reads CASSYALAGGPWTGELFF.

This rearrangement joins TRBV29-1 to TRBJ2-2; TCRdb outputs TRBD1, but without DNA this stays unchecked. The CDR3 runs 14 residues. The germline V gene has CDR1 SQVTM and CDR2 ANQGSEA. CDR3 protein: CSAGGASGTGELFF.

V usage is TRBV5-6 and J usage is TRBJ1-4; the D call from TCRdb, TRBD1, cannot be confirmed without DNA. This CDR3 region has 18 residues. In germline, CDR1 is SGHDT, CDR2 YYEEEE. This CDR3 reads CASSYRTGGAATNEKLFF.

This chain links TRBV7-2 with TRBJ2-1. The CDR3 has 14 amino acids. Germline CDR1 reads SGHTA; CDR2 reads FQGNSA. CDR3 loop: CASSLGFGKSEQFF.

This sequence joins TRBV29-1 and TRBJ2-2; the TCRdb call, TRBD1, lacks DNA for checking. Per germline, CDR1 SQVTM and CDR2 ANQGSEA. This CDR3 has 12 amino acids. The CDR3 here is CSVIGGTGELFF.